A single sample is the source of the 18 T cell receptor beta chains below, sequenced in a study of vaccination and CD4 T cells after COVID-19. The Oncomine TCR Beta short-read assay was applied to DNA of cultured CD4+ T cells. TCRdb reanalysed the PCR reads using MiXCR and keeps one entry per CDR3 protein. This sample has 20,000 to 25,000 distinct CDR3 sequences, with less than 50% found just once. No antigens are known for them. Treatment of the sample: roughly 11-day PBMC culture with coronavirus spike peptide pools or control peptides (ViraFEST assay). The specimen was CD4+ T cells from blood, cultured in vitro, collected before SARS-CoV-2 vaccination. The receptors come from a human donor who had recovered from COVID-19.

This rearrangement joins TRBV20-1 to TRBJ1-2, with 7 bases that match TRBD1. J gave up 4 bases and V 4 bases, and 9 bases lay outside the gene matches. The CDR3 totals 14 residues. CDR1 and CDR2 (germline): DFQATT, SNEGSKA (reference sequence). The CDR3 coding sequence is TGCAGTGCTACCGTCCAGGGACAGCTCTATGGCTACACCTTC. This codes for CSATVQGQLYGYTF.

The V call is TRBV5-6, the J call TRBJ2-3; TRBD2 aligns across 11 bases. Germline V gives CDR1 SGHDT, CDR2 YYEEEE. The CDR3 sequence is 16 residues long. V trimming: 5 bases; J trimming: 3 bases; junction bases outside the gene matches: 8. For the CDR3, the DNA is TGTGCCAGCAGAGGAACTAGCGGGAGAGTGACAGATACGCAGTATTTT. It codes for CASRGTSGRVTDTQYF.

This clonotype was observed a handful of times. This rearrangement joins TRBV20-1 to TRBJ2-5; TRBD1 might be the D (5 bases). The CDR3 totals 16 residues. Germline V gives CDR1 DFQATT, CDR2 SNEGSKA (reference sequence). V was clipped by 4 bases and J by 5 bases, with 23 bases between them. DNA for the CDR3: TGCAGTGCTACTACCCTGTGGACATCGGGTCTGGAGACCCAGTACTTC. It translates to CSATTLWTSGLETQYF.

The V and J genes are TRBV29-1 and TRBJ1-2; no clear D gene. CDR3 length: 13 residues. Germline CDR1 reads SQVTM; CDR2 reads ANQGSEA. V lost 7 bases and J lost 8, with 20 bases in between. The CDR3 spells CSAIQSTGRGYTF. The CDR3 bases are TGCAGCGCTATCCAATCGACCGGTAGGGGCTACACCTTC.

The CDR3 here is CASRTGRETQYF. The CDR3 bases are TGTGCCAGCAGAACAGGGAGGGAGACCCAGTACTTC. The chain is built from TRBV27 and TRBJ2-5; D may correspond to TRBD1 or TRBD2 (6 bases each). The V gene's germline CDR1 is MNHEY and CDR2 SMNVEV (reference sequence). The CDR3 consists of 12 residues. The V end was cut by 6 bases, the J end by 5 bases, with 10 bases between.

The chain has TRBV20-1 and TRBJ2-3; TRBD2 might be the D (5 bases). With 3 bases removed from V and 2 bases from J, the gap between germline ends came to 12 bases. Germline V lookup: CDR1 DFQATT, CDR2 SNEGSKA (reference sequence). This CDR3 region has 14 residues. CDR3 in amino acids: CSASSEGLTDTQYF. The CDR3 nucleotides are TGCAGTGCTAGTTCCGAGGGTCTCACAGATACGCAGTATTTT.

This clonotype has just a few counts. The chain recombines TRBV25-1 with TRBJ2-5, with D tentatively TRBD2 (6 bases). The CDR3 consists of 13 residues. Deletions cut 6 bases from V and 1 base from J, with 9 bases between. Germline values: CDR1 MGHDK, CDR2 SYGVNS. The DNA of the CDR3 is TGTGCCAGCAGGGGGACTCCCCAAGAGACCCAGTACTTC. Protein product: CASRGTPQETQYF.

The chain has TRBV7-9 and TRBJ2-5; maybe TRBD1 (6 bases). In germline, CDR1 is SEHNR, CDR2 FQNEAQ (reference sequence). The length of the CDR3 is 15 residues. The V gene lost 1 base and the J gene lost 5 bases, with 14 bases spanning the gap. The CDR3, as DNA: TGTGCCAGCAGCTTAGAAGAAACAGGGCGCGAGACCCAGTACTTC. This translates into CASSLEETGRETQYF.

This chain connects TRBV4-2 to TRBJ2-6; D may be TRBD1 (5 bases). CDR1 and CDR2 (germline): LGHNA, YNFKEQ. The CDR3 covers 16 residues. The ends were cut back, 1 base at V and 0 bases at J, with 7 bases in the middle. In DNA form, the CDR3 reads TGTGCCAGCAGCCAAGCAGGGAACTCTGGGGCCAACGTCCTGACTTTC. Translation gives CASSQAGNSGANVLTF.

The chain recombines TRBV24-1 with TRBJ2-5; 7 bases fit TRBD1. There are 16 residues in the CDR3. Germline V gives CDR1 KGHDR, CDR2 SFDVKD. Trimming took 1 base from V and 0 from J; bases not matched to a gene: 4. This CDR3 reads CATSDLSGGDQETQYF. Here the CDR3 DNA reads TGTGCCACCAGTGATTTATCAGGGGGAGACCAAGAGACCCAGTACTTC.

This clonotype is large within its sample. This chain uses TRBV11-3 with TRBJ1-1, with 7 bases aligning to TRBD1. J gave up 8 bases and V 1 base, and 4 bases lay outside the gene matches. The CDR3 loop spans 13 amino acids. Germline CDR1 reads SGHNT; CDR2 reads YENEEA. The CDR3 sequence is CASSLVTGTEAFF. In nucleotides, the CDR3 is TGTGCCAGCAGCTTAGTGACAGGGACAGAAGCTTTCTTT.

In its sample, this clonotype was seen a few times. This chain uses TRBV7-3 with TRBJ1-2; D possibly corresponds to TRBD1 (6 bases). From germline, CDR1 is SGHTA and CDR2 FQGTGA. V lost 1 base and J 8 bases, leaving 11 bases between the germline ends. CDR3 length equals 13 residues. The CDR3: CASSLIGGEGYTF. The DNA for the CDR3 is TGTGCCAGCAGCTTAATCGGGGGCGAAGGCTACACCTTC.

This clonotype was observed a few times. The CDR3 bases are TGTGCCAGCAGTTACTTTGACAGGGGGCAGACCCAGTACTTC. It codes for CASSYFDRGQTQYF. This sequence joins TRBV27 and TRBJ2-5; 10 nucleotides line up with TRBD1. The trim removed 4 bases at V and 6 bases at J, leaving 5 bases unmatched. The CDR3 has 14 residues. The germline V gene has CDR1 MNHEY and CDR2 SMNVEV (reference sequence).

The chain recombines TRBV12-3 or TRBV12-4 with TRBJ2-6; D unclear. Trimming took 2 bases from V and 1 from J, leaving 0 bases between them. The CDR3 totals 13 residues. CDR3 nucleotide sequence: TGTGCCAGCAGTTTATCTGGGGCCAACGTCCTGACTTTC. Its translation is CASSLSGANVLTF.

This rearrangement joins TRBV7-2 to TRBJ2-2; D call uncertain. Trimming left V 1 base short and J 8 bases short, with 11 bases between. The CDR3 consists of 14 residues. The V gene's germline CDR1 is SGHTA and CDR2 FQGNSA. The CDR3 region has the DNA TGTGCCAGCAGCTTAGTCCCATCCGCGGGGGAGCTGTTTTTT. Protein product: CASSLVPSAGELFF.

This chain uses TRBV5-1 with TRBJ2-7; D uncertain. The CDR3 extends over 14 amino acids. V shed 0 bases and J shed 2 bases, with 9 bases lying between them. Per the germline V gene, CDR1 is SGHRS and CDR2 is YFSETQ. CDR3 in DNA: TGCGCCAGCAGCTTGGGTACAGAGACCTACGAGCAGTACTTC. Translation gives CASSLGTETYEQYF.

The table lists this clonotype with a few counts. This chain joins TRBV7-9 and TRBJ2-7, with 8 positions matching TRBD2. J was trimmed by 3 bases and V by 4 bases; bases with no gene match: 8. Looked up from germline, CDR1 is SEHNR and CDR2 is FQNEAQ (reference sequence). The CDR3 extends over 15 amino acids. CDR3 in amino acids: CASSYGGGEFYEQYF. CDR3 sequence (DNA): TGTGCCAGCAGCTACGGGGGGGGAGAATTCTACGAGCAGTACTTC.

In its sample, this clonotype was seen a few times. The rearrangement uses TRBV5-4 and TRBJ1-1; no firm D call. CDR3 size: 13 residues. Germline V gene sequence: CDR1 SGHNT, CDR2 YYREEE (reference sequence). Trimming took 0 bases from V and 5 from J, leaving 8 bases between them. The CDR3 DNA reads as TGTGCCAGCAGCTTGGTTAGTGGGACTGAAGCTTTCTTT. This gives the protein CASSLVSGTEAFF. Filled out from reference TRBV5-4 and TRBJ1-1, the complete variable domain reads ETGVTQSPTHLIKTRGQQVTLRCSSQSGHNTVSWYQQALGQGPQFIFQYYREEENGRGNFPPRFSGLQFPNYSSELNVNALELDDSALYLCASSLVSGTEAFFGQGTRLTVV.